These 14 T cell receptor beta chains were sequenced from one sample in a study of cytomegalovirus exposure and HLA in healthy donors. Primers included in the PCR were 60 Vbeta and 13 Jbeta primers. This table comes from immunoSEQ multiplex PCR, and its TCRdb copy is limited to in-frame clones, with some not included. In the table there are around 180,000 clones, 84% of which are singletons. Specimen: PBMCs. These receptors came from a girl aged 2 to 10 in good health and CMV-seropositive.

The chain is built from TRBV9 and TRBJ2-7; a possible D gene is TRBD1 (5 bases). Trimming cost V 3 bases and J 0 bases, with 10 bases left between them. This CDR3 has 14 residues. Germline loops: CDR1 SGDLS, CDR2 YYNGEE. CDR3 protein: CASSETVLSYEQYF. CDR3 DNA sequence: TGTGCCAGCAGCGAGACAGTCCTCTCCTACGAGCAGTACTTC.

Here the CDR3 DNA reads TGTGCCAGTAGTACCCGCCGGACAGGGCTCTACGAGCAGTACTTC. It specifies CASSTRRTGLYEQYF. V usage is TRBV19 and J usage is TRBJ2-7; 8 positions agree with TRBD1. The CDR3 sequence is 15 residues long. V was pared by 4 bases and J by 3 bases, with 8 bases of the junction left unmatched. The germline gives CDR1 LNHDA, CDR2 SQIVND (reference sequence).

This clone was seen a single time. This chain uses TRBV19 with TRBJ1-4; 8 nucleotides match TRBD1. The V segment lost 11 bases and the J segment 10 bases; nucleotides outside the gene matches: 12. The CDR3 totals 13 residues. Germline V CDR1 and CDR2: LNHDA, SQIVND (reference sequence). CDR3 DNA sequence: TGTGCCTCCAAGGACAGGGCTGACGTAAAACTGTTTTTT. Protein: CASKDRADVKLFF.

Remarks on this clone: Within the sample, other DNA sequences also encode this same CDR3. The chain employs TRBV23-1 and TRBJ1-1; no clear D. TRBV23-1 is sorted into the ORF group, with uncertain function. The CDR3 length is 15 residues. V was clipped by 0 bases and J by 1 base, with 9 bases between them. CDR3 sequence reads: CASSQSVAENTEAFF. The CDR3, as DNA: TGCGCCAGCAGTCAATCGGTCGCAGAGAACACTGAAGCTTTCTTT.

This chain uses TRBV12-5 with TRBJ2-1; no clear D. From germline, CDR1 is LGHNT and CDR2 FRNRAP. The V end was cut by 5 bases, the J end by 10 bases, with 12 bases between. The CDR3 extends over 12 amino acids. The CDR3 region has the DNA TGTGCTAGTGGTCTGACTCCAAGGGAGCAGTTCTTC. Its translation: CASGLTPREQFF.

The chain couples TRBV28 to TRBJ2-1, with 11 bases matching TRBD2. With V trimmed by 8 bases and J by 4 bases, 4 bases remained unmatched. The CDR3 extends over 14 amino acids. Looked up from germline, CDR1 is MDHEN and CDR2 is SYDVKM. The CDR3 region has the DNA TGTGCCAGCGGGACTAGCGGAGTTTACAATGAGCAGTTCTTC. Its protein product is CASGTSGVYNEQFF.

This chain's CDR3 is CASSPGSNYGYTF. CDR3 nucleotides: TGTGCCAGCAGCCCCGGGTCCAACTATGGCTACACCTTC. The chain joins TRBV5-5 to TRBJ1-2, with D hard to call. Germline V gene data show CDR1 as SGHKS and CDR2 as YYEKEE (reference sequence). Trimming shortened V by 4 bases and J by 2 bases, and 9 bases separated the two germline ends. This CDR3 spans 13 amino acids.

J is TRBJ1-4 and V is TRBV28; a weak D match, TRBD1 (5 bases). CDR3 length equals 16 residues. V was shortened by 5 bases and J by 4 bases, with 17 bases between the two germline ends. Looked up from germline, CDR1 is MDHEN and CDR2 is SYDVKM. CDR3 sequence (DNA): TGTGCCAGCAGTACCGCGGGACGAGGGTATAATGAAAAACTGTTTTTT. It translates to CASSTAGRGYNEKLFF. Using reference TRBV28 and TRBJ1-4 for the parts outside the CDR3, the full variable domain is DVKVTQSSRYLVKRTGEKVFLECVQDMDHENMFWYRQDPGLGLRLIYFSYDVKMKEKGDIPEGYSVSREKKERFSLILESASTNQTSMYLCASSTAGRGYNEKLFFGSGTQLSVL.

This clone was found a few times. A single base is all that separates this from a far larger clone, so a read error is likely. Other DNA sequences in this specimen translate into the identical CDR3. The chain joins TRBV4-1 to TRBJ1-2; D ambiguous. V dropped 0 bases and J dropped 9 bases, with 14 bases sitting between them. This CDR3 contains 14 residues. The V gene's germline CDR1 is MGHRA and CDR2 YSYEKL. The CDR3 nucleotides read TGCGCCAGCAGCCAAGATTGGGCAGGAGGGAGCTACACCTTC. Residues: CASSQDWAGGSYTF.

The V gene is TRBV30, the J gene TRBJ1-1, with D hard to call. The CDR3 runs 13 residues. V shed 0 bases and J shed 11 bases, with 16 bases lying between them. CDR1 and CDR2 from the germline V gene are GTSNPN and SVGIG (reference sequence). The CDR3, as DNA: TGTGCCTGGAGTGTACGAGGGAACACTGTGGCTTTCTTT. This sequence encodes CAWSVRGNTVAFF.

The V and J genes are TRBV9 and TRBJ2-3, with D possibly TRBD2 on 7 matching bases. The germline V gene encodes CDR1 SGDLS and CDR2 YYNGEE. CDR3 size: 16 residues. V was pared by 3 bases and J by 1 base, with 15 bases between. CDR3 sequence: CASSERGGEGTDTQYF. CDR3 DNA sequence: TGTGCCAGCAGCGAGAGGGGGGGAGAGGGCACAGATACGCAGTATTTT.

This chain joins TRBV5-1 and TRBJ2-3; 7 positions match TRBD1. V was clipped by 0 bases and J by 3 bases; unmatched bases: 7. The germline gives CDR1 SGHRS, CDR2 YFSETQ. CDR3 length equals 16 residues. The CDR3 loop reads CASSLDNRGTTDTQYF. DNA of the CDR3: TGCGCCAGCAGCTTGGATAACAGGGGAACGACAGATACGCAGTATTTT.

The V call is TRBV19, the J call TRBJ1-2; possible D gene TRBD1, 6 bases. Germline CDR1 is LNHDA and CDR2 is SQIVND (reference sequence). Trimming left V 2 bases short and J 9 bases short, with 16 bases between. The CDR3 consists of 14 residues. DNA of the CDR3: TGTGCCAGTAGTATAAAAACAGGGAGTGAGAGCTACACCTTC. Translated, it gives CASSIKTGSESYTF.

This clone has just a few counts. For the CDR3, the DNA is TGCGCCAGCAGGCCGGAGGGCCAGGGCGAGCAGTACTTC. It specifies CASRPEGQGEQYF. The V and J genes are TRBV10-1 and TRBJ2-7, with TRBD2 as a possible D gene (6 bases). CDR1 WNHNN and CDR2 SYGVQD come from the germline V gene (reference sequence). The CDR3 extends over 13 amino acids. V was trimmed by 6 bases and J by 6 bases, leaving 15 bases between them.